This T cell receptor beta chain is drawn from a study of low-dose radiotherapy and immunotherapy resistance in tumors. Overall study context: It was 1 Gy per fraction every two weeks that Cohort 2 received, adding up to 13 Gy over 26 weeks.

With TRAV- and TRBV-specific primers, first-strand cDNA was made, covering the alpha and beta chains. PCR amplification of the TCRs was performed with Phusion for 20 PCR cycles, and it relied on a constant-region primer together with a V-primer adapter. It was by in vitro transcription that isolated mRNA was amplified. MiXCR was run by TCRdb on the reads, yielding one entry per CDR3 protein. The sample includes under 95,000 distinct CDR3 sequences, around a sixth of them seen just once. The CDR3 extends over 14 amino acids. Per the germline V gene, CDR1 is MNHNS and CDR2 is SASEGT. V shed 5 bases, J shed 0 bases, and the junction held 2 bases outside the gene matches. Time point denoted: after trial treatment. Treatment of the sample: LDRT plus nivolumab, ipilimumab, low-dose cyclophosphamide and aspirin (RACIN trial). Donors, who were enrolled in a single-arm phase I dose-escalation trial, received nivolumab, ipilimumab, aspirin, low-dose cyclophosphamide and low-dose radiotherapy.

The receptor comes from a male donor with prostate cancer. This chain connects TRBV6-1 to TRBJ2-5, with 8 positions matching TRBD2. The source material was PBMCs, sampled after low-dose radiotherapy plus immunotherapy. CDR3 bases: TGTGCCAGCAGTTACGGGAGGGACCAAGAGACCCAGTACTTC. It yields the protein CASSYGRDQETQYF.